This TCR beta chain stems from a study of shared clonotypes between healthy human individuals. CD8 cells classed as naive were CD45RO-negative and positively selected for CCR7, excluding terminally differentiated effector memory CD45RA+ cells. This clone has a single count. Sequenced by immunoSEQ multiplex PCR; TCRdb stores in-frame clones only, minus some. The sample comprises more than 2 million clones, approximately 94% of which are singletons, and 0.85% to 1.3% rests with the top ten. The sample taken for sequencing was naive CD8+ T cells sorted from blood. The source of this sequence is a man aged 18-30 years in good health.

CDR3 amino acids: CASSPLAGPSYEQYF. The DNA of the CDR3 is TGTGCCAGCAGCCCCCTGGCAGGACCCTCCTACGAGCAGTACTTC. V and J are TRBV7-8 and TRBJ2-7, with D unclear. This CDR3 comprises 15 residues. V was cut by 5 bases and J by 0 bases, with 14 bases left in between. CDR1 SGHVS and CDR2 FQNEAQ come from the germline V gene.